This T cell receptor (beta chain) was observed in a study of PD-1 blockade in classical Hodgkin lymphoma. Study-level findings and limits: Lower baseline TCR diversity was reported for newly diagnosed patients than for healthy donors. Diversity in CD4+ TCRs, unlike that measured in CD8+ TCRs, had risen significantly by C4D1.

Libraries were prepared by immunoSEQ multiplex PCR; TCRdb keeps only in-frame clonotypes and omits some of them. This sample carries 30,000 to 35,000 clones, roughly four fifths of them seen once, and the ten largest clones take 32%. Germline assignment: CDR1 SGHRS and CDR2 YFSETQ. This CDR3 contains 14 residues. V was cut by 0 bases and J by 7 bases, with 13 bases left in between. Each and every patient relapsed after autologous stem cell transplantation, and patients got differing brentuximab vedotin exposure. A note on this clone: Its antigen remains unknown.

This chain links TRBV5-1 with TRBJ1-2, with D perhaps matching TRBD1 (5 bases). Here the sequenced sample was peripheral blood mononuclear cells (PBMCs), taken at baseline. The sequence derives from a human donor with classical Hodgkin lymphoma. The CDR3 region is CASSLGSQGVGYTF. The CDR3 DNA reads as TGCGCCAGCAGCTTGGGGAGCCAAGGGGTTGGCTACACCTTC.